This TCR beta chain was sequenced in a study of T cells after yellow fever vaccination. V was pared by 0 bases and J by 0 bases, with 12 bases between. Per germline, CDR1 DFQATT and CDR2 SNEGSKA (reference sequence). There are 15 residues in the CDR3. Universal primer sites and UMIs were introduced during 5'RACE template-switching synthesis of TCR cDNA. In TCRdb, the 5' RACE reads were re-called with MiXCR into one record per CDR3 protein. The repertoire holds under 550,000 distinct CDR3 sequences, with roughly 22% as singletons. A few counts support this clonotype. The receptor was isolated from a man aged 18 to 35 who received the YFV17D yellow fever vaccine. Specimen: PBMCs, collected roughly 20 days after the first yellow fever vaccination. The chain is built from TRBV20-1 and TRBJ2-7; D is undetermined. The CDR3 region has the DNA TGCAGTGCTAGAGATCTCGGCTACGACTCCTACGAGCAGTACTTC. Translation: CSARDLGYDSYEQYF.